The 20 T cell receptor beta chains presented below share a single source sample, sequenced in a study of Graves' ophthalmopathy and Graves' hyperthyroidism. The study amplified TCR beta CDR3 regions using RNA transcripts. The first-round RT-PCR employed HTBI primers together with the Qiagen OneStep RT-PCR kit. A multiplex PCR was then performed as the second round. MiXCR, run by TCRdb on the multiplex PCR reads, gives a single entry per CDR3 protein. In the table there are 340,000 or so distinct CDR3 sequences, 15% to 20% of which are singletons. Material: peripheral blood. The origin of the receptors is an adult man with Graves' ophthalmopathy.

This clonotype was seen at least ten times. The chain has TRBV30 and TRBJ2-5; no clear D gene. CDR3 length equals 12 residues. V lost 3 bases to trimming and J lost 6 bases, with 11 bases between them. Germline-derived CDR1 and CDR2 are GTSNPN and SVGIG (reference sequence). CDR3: CAWSETSQTQYF. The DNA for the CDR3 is TGTGCCTGGAGCGAAACCTCCCAGACCCAGTACTTC.

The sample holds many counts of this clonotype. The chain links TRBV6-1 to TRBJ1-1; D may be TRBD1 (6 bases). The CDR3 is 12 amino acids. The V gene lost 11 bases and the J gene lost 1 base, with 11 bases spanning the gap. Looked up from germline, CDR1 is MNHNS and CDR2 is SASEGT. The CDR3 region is CAGKGQNTEAFF. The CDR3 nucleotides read TGTGCCGGAAAGGGACAGAACACTGAAGCTTTCTTT.

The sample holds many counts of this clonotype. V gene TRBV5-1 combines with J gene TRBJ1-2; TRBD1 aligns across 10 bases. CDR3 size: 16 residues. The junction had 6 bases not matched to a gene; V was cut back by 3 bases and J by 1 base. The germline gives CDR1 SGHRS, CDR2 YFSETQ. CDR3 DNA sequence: TGCGCCAGCAGCTCTTTACGGGACAGGGGTAACTATGGCTACACCTTC. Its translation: CASSSLRDRGNYGYTF.

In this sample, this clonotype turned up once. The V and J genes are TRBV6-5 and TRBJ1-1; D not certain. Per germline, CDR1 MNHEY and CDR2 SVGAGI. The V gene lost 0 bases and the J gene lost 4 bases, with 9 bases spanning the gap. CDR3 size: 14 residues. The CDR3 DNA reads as TGTGCCAGCAGTTACTCTTCAGTGAGCACTGAAGCTTTCTTT. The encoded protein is CASSYSSVSTEAFF.

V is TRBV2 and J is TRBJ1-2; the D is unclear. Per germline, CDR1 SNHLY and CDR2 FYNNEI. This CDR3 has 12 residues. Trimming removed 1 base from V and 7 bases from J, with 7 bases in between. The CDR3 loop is CASSEGVGGYTF. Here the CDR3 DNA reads TGTGCCAGCAGTGAAGGGGTGGGTGGCTACACCTTC.

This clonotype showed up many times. CDR3 residues: CAHRVPGNTIYF. CDR3 DNA sequence: TGTGCCCACAGGGTCCCGGGAAACACCATATATTTT. This chain connects TRBV12-3 or TRBV12-4 to TRBJ1-3; D possibly corresponds to TRBD1 (6 bases). The CDR3 runs to 12 residues. Trimming removed 11 bases from V and 4 bases from J, with 12 bases in between.

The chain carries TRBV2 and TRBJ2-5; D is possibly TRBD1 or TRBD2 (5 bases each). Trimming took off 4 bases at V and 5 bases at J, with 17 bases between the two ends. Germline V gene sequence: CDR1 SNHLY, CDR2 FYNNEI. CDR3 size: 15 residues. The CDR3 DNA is TGTGCCAGCAGTGTCCTTCGAGGGGATCAGGAGACCCAGTACTTC. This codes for CASSVLRGDQETQYF.

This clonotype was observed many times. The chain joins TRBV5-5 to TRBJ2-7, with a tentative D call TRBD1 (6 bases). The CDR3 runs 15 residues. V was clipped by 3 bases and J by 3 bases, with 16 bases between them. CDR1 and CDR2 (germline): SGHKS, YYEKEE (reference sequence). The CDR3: CASSSTGWRNYEQYF. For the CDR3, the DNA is TGTGCCAGCAGCTCGACAGGCTGGCGAAACTACGAGCAGTACTTC.

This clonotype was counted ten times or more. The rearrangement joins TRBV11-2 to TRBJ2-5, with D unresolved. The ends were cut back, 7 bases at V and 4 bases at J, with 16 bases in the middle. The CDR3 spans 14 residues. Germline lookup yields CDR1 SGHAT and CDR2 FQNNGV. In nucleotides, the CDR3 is TGTGCCAGCAAGCCAAGGAGAACCCGAGAGACCCAGTACTTC. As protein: CASKPRRTRETQYF.

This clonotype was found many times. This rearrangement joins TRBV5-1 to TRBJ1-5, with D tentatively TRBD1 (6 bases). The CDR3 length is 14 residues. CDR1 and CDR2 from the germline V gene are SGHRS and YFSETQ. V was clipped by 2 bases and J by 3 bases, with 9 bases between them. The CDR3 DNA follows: TGCGCCAGCAGCTTAACAGGGCTCAATCAGCCCCAGCATTTT. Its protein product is CASSLTGLNQPQHF. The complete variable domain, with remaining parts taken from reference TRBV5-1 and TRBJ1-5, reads KAGVTQTPRYLIKTRGQQVTLSCSPISGHRSVSWYQQTPGQGLQFLFEYFSETQRNKGNFPGRFSGRQFSNSRSEMNVSTLELGDSALYLCASSLTGLNQPQHFGDGTRLSIL.

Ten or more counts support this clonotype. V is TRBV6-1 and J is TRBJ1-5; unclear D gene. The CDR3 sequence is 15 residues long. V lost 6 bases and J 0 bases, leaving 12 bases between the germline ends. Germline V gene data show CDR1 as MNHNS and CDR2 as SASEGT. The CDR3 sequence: CASRTTAVSNQPQHF. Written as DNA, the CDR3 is TGTGCCAGCAGAACGACGGCAGTTAGCAATCAGCCCCAGCATTTT.

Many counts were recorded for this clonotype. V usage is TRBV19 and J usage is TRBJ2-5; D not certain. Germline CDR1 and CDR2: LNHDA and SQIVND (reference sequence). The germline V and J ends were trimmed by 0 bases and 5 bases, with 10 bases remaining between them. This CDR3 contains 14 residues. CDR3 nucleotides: TGTGCCAGTAGTATAGATGGGGTTGTGGAGACCCAGTACTTC. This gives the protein CASSIDGVVETQYF.

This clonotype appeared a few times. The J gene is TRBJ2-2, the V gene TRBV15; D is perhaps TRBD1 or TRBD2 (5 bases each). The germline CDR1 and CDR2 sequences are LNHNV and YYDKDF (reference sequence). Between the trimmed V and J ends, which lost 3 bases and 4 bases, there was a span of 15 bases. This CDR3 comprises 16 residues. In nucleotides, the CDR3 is TGTGCCACCAGCAGGCCCGGGACCGGACGCACCGGGGAGCTGTTTTTT. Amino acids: CATSRPGTGRTGELFF.

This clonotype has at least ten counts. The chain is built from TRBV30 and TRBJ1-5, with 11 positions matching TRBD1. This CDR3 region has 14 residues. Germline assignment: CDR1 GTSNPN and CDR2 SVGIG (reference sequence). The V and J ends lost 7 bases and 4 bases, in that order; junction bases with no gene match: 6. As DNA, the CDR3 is TGTGCCTCCTCCGGGACAGGGGGAAATCAGCCCCAGCATTTT. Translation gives CASSGTGGNQPQHF.

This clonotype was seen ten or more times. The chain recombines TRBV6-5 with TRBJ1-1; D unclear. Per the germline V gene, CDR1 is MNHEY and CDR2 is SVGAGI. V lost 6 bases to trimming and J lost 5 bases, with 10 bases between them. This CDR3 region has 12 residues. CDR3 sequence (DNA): TGTGCCAGCAGGCGGGGTGTGACTGAAGCTTTCTTT. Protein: CASRRGVTEAFF.

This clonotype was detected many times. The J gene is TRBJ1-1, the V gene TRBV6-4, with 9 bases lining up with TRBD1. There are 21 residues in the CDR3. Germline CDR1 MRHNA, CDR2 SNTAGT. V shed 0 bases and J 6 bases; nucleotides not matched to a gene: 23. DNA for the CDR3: TGTGCCAGCAGTGACTCGATAAATTCCGGGACAGGGTTGGTCCCAACGCCTGAAGCTTTCTTT. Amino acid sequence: CASSDSINSGTGLVPTPEAFF.

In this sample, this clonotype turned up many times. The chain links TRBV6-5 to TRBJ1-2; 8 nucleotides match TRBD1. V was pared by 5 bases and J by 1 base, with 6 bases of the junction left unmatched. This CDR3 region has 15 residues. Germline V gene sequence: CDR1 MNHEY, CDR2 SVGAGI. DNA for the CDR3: TGTGCCAGCAGTCGACAGGGGCAAGTTAACTATGGCTACACCTTC. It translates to CASSRQGQVNYGYTF.

CDR3 in DNA: TGTGCCAGCAGCTCACCCCCCGTTTACGAGCAGTACTTC. Translated, it gives CASSSPPVYEQYF. The rearrangement uses TRBV6-1 and TRBJ2-7; D unclear. Trimming left V 6 bases short and J 4 bases short, with 13 bases between. The CDR3 is 13 amino acids. The germline V gene encodes CDR1 MNHNS and CDR2 SASEGT.

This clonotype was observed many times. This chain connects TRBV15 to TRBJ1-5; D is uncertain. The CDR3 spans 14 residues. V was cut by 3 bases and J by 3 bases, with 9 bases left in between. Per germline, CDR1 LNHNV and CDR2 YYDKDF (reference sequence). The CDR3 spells CATSRDSYNQPQHF. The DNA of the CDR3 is TGTGCCACCAGCAGGGACTCCTACAATCAGCCCCAGCATTTT.

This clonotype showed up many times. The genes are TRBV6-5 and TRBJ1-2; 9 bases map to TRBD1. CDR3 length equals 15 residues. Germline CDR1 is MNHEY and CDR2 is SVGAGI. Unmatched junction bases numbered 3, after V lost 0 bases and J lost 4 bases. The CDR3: CASSYSPDRGYGYTF. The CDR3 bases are TGTGCCAGCAGTTACTCCCCGGACAGGGGCTATGGCTACACCTTC.